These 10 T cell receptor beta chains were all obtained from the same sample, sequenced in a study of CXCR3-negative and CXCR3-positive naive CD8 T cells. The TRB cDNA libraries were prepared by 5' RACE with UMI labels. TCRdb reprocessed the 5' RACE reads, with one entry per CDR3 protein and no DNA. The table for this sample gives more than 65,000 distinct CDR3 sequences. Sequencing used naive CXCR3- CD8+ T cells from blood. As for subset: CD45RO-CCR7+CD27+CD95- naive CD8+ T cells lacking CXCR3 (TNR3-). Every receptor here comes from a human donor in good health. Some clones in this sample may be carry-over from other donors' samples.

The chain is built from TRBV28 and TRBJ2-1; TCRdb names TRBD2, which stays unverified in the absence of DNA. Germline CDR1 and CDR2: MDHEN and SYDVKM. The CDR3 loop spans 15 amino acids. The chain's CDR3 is CANQAAGGSYNEQFF.

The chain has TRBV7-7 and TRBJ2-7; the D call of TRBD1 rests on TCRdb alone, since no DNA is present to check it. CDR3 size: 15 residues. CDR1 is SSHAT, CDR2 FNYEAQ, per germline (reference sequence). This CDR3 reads CASSPGQGPSYEQYF.

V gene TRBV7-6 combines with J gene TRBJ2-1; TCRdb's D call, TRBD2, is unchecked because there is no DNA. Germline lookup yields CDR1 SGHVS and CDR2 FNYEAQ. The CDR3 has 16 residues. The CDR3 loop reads CASSLDFPGGQNEQFF.

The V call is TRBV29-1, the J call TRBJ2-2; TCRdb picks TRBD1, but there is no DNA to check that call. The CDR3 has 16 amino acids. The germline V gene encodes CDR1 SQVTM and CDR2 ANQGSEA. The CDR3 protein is CSVHAPGQGNTGELFF.

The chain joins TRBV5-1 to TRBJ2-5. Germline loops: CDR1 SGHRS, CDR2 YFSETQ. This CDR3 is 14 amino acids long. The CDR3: CTSSLAMDKETQYF.

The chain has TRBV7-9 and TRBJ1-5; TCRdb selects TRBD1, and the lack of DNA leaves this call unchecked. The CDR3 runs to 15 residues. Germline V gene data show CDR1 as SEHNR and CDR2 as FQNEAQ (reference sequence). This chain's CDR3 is CASSFGGADNQPQHF.

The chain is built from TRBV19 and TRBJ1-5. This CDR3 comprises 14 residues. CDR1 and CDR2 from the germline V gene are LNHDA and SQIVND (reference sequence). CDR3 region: CASSMSSGNQPQHF.

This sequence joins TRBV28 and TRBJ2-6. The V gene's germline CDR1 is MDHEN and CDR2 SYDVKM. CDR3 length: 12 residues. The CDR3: CAVSSGANVLTF.

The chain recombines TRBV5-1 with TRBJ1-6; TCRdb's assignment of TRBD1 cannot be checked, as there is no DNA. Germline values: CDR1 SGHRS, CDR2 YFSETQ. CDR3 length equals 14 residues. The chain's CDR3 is CASREQGWDSPLHF.

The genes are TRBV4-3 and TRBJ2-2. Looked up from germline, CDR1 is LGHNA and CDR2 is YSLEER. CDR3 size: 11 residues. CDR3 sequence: CASSHAGELFF.